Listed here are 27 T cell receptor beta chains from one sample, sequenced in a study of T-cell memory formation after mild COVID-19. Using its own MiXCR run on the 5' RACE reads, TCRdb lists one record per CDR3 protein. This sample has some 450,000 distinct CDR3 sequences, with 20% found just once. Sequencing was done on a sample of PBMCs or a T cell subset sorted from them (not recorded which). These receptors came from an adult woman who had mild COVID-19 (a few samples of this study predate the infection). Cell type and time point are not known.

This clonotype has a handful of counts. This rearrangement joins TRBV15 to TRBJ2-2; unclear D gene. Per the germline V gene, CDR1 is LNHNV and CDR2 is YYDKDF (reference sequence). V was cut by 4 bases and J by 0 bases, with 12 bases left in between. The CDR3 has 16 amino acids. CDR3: CATSTTGGPNTGELFF. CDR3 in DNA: TGTGCCACCAGCACAACCGGCGGACCGAACACCGGGGAGCTGTTTTTT. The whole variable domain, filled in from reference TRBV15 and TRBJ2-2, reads DAMVIQNPRYQVTQFGKPVTLSCSQTLNHNVMYWYQQKSSQAPKLLFHYYDKDFNNEADTPDNFQSRRPNTSFCFLDIRSPGLGDTAMYLCATSTTGGPNTGELFFGEGSRLTVL.

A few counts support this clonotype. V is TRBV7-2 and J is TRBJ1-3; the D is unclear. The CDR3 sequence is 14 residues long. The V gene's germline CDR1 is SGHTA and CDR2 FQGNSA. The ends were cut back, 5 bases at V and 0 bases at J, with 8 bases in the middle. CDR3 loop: CASSPGFSGNTIYF. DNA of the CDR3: TGTGCCAGCAGCCCTGGGTTCTCTGGAAACACCATATATTTT.

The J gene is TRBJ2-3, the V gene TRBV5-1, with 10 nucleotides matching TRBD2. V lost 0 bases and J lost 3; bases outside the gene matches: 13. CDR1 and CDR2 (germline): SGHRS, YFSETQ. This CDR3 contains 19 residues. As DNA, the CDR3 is TGCGCCAGCAGCTTGGAGGCCCTGGGACTAGCGTATAGTACAGATACGCAGTATTTT. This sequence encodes CASSLEALGLAYSTDTQYF.

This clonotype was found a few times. The CDR3 DNA reads TGTGCCAGCAGCTTAGTTGGCGTATCCTATGGCTACACCTTC. Its protein product is CASSLVGVSYGYTF. The V and J genes are TRBV7-9 and TRBJ1-2, with D uncertain. Germline assignment: CDR1 SEHNR and CDR2 FQNEAQ (reference sequence). The CDR3 is 14 residues long. The ends were cut back, 1 base at V and 4 bases at J, with 10 bases in the middle.

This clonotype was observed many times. CDR3 sequence: CASSPGQMLNTEAFF. The CDR3 DNA reads TGTGCCAGCAGCCCGGGACAGATGCTGAACACTGAAGCTTTCTTT. The rearrangement uses TRBV7-6 and TRBJ1-1, with 7 bases aligning to TRBD1. The CDR3 runs 15 residues. V shed 5 bases and J 0 bases; nucleotides not matched to a gene: 6. From germline, CDR1 is SGHVS and CDR2 FNYEAQ.

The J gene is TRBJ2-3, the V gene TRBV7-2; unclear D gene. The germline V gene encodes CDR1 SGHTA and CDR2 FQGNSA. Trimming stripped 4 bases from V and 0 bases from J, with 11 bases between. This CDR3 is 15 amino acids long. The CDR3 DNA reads TGTGCCAGCAGCTCCGTATATCAAAGCACAGATACGCAGTATTTT. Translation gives CASSSVYQSTDTQYF.

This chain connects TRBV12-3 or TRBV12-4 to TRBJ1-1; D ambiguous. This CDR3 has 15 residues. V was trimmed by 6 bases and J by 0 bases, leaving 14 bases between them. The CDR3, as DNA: TGTGCCAGCAGCATAGGGCAGATTTTGAACACTGAAGCTTTCTTT. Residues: CASSIGQILNTEAFF.

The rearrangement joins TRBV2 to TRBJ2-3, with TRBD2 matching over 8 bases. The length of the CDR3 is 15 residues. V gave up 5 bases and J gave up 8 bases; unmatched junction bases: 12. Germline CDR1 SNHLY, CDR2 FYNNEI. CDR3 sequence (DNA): TGTGCCAGCAGTTCACAAGCGGGAGAGTCGAGTACGCAGTATTTT. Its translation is CASSSQAGESSTQYF. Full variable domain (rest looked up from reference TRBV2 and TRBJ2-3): EPEVTQTPSHQVTQMGQEVILRCVPISNHLYFYWYRQILGQKVEFLVSFYNNEISEKSEIFDDQFSVERPDGSNFTLKIRSTKLEDSAMYFCASSSQAGESSTQYFGPGTRLTVL.

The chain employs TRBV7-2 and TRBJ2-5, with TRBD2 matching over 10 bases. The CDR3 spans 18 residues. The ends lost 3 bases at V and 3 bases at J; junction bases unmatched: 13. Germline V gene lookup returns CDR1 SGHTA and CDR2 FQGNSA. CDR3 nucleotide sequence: TGTGCCAGCAGCTTCTGGCTAGCGGGAGAACTAGCTGAAGAGACCCAGTACTTC. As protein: CASSFWLAGELAEETQYF.

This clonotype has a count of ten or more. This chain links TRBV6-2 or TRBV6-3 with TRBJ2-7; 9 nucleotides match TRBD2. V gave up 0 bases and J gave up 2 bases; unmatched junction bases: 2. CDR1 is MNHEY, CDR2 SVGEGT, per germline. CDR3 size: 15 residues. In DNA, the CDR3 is TGTGCCAGCAGTTACTCGACTAGCGGAACCTACGAGCAGTACTTC. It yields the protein CASSYSTSGTYEQYF.

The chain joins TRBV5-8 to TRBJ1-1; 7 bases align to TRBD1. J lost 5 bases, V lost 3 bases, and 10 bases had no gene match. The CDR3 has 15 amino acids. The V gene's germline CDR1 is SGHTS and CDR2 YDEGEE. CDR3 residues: CASSSGQPGGTEAFF. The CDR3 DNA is TGTGCCAGCAGCTCGGGACAGCCTGGGGGGACTGAAGCTTTCTTT.

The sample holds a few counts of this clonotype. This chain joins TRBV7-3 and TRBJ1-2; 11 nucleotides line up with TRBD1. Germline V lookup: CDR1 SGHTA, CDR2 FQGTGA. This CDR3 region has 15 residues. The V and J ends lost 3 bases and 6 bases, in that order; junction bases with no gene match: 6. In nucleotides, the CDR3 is TGTGCCAGCAGCTTCGGACAGGGGGCGGACCATGGCTACACCTTC. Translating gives CASSFGQGADHGYTF.

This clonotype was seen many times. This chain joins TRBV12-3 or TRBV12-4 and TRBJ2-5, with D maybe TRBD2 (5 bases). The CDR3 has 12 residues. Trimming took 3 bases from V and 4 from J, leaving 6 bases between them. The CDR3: CASSFRGETQYF. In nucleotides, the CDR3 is TGTGCCAGCAGTTTTCGGGGAGAGACCCAGTACTTC.

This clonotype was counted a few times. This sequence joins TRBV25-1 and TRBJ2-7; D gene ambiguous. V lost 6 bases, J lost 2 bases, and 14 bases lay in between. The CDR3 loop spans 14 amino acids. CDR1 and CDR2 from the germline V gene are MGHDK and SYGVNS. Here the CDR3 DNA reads TGTGCCAGCAGCCACGCCTCCACTCCCTACGAGCAGTACTTC. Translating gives CASSHASTPYEQYF.

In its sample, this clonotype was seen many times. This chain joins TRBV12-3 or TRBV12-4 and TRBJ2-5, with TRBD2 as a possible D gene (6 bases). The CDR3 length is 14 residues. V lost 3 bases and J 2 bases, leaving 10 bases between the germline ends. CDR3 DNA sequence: TGTGCCAGCAGTTTGGGGGGACTTCAAGAGACCCAGTACTTC. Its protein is CASSLGGLQETQYF.

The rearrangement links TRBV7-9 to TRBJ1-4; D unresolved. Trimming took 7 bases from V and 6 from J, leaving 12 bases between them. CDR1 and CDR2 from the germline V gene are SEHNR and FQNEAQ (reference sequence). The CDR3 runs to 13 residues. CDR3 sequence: CASTPDWDEKLFF. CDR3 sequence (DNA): TGTGCCAGCACCCCCGACTGGGATGAAAAACTGTTTTTT. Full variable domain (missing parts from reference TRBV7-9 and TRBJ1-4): DTGVSQNPRHKITKRGQNVTFRCDPISEHNRLYWYRQTLGQGPEFLTYFQNEAQLEKSRLLSDRFSAERPKGSFSTLEIQRTEQGDSAMYLCASTPDWDEKLFFGSGTQLSVL.

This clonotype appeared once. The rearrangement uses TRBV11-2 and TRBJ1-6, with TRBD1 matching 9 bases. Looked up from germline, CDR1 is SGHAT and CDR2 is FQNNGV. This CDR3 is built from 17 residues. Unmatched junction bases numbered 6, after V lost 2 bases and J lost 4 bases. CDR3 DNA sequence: TGTGCCAGCAGCTTATTACAGGGGGCATCTTATAATTCACCCCTCCACTTT. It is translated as CASSLLQGASYNSPLHF. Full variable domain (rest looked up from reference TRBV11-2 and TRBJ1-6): EAGVAQSPRYKIIEKRQSVAFWCNPISGHATLYWYQQILGQGPKLLIQFQNNGVVDDSQLPKDRFSAERLKGVDSTLKIQPAKLEDSAVYLCASSLLQGASYNSPLHFGNGTRLTVT.

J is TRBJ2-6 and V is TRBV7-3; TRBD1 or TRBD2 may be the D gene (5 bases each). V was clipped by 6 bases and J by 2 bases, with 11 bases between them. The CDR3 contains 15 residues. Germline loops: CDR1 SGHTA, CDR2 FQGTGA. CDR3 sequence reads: CASSQEGTGANVLTF. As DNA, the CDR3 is TGTGCCAGCAGTCAAGAGGGGACTGGGGCCAACGTCCTGACTTTC. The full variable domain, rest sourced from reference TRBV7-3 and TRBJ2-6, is GAGVSQTPSNKVTEKGKYVELRCDPISGHTALYWYRQSLGQGPEFLIYFQGTGAADDSGLPNDRFFAVRPEGSVSTLKIQRTERGDSAVYLCASSQEGTGANVLTFGAGSRLTVL.

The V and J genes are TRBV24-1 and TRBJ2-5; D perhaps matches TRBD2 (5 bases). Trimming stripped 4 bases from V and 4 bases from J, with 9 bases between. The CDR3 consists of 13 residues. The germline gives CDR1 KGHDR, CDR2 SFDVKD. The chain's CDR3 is CATSESSRETQYF. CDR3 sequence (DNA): TGTGCCACCAGTGAATCTAGCCGAGAGACCCAGTACTTC.

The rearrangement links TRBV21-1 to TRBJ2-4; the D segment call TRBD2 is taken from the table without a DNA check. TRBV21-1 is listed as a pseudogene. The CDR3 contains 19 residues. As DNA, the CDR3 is TGTGCCAGCAGCAAAGGGGGGATGGGCGGAGGATCCTTTAAAAACATTCAGTACTTC. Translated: CASSKGGMGGGSFKNIQYF.

CDR3 nucleotides: TGTGCCACCAGTGATGCCGGCAGGGCGCGGAGTAGCACAGATACGCAGTATTTT. Its translation: CATSDAGRARSSTDTQYF. The V and J genes are TRBV24-1 and TRBJ2-3; maybe TRBD1 (5 bases). The ends were cut back, 3 bases at V and 0 bases at J, with 18 bases in the middle. The germline V gene encodes CDR1 KGHDR and CDR2 SFDVKD. CDR3 length: 18 residues.

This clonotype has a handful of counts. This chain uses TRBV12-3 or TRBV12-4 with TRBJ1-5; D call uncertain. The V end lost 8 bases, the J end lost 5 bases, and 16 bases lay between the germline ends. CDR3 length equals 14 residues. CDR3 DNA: TGTGCCAGCTGGGGAGCAGACGGGGATCAGCCCCAGCATTTT. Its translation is CASWGADGDQPQHF.

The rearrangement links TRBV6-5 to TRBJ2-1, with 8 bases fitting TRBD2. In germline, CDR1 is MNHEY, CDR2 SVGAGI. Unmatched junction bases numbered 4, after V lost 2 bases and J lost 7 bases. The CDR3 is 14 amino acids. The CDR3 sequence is CASSYTGGFNEQFF. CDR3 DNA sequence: TGTGCCAGCAGTTACACGGGAGGGTTTAATGAGCAGTTCTTC.

CDR3 loop: CASSSSTEGVYGYTF. The CDR3 DNA follows: TGTGCCAGCAGCTCCTCGACAGAAGGGGTGTATGGCTACACCTTC. The gene calls are TRBV9 and TRBJ1-2; perhaps TRBD1 as D (5 bases). V lost 4 bases, J lost 5 bases, and 18 bases lay in between. This CDR3 contains 15 residues. Looked up from germline, CDR1 is SGDLS and CDR2 is YYNGEE. Full variable domain (rest looked up from reference TRBV9 and TRBJ1-2): DSGVTQTPKHLITATGQRVTLRCSPRSGDLSVYWYQQSLDQGLQFLIQYYNGEERAKGNILERFSAQQFPDLHSELNLSSLELGDSALYFCASSSSTEGVYGYTFGSGTRLTVV.

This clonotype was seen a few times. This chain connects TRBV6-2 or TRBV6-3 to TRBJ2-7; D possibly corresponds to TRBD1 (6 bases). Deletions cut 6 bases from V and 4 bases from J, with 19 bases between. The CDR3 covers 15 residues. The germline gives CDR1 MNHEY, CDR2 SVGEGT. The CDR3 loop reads CASSPRTGQPYEQYF. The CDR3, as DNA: TGTGCCAGCAGCCCCCGTACCGGACAGCCTTACGAGCAGTACTTC.

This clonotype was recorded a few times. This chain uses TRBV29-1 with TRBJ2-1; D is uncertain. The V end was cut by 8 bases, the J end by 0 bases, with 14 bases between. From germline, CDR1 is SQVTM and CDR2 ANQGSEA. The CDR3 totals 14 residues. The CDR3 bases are TGCAGCTTTAGAAAGCCAAGCTCCTACAATGAGCAGTTCTTC. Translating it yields CSFRKPSSYNEQFF.

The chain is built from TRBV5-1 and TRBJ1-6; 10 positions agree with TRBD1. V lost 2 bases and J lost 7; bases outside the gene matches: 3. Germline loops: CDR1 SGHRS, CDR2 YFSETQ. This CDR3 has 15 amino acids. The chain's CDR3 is CASSFRQGANSPLHF. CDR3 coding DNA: TGCGCCAGCAGCTTCCGACAGGGGGCCAATTCACCCCTCCACTTT. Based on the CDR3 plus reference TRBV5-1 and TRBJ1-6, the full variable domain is KAGVTQTPRYLIKTRGQQVTLSCSPISGHRSVSWYQQTPGQGLQFLFEYFSETQRNKGNFPGRFSGRQFSNSRSEMNVSTLELGDSALYLCASSFRQGANSPLHFGNGTRLTVT.